Each of the 17 T cell receptor beta chains below was sequenced from the same sample in a study of response to subunit inactivated influenza vaccine. A single record per CDR3 protein comes from TCRdb applying MiXCR to the RT-PCR reads. Among about 700,000 distinct CDR3 sequences, approximately 14% were seen once, and the ten largest hold around 10%. Source: PBMCs from blood, taken 11 to 12 days after vaccination. The source of these receptors is a man in his fifties who received an inactivated influenza vaccine.

This clonotype showed up just a few times. The V gene is TRBV12-3 or TRBV12-4, the J gene TRBJ2-5, with a possible D match to TRBD2 (5 bases). This CDR3 has 15 amino acids. V lost 8 bases and J 4 bases, leaving 20 bases between the germline ends. CDR3 DNA sequence: TGTGCCAGCGCCTTGTCGTCCTACGGAGGAGAGACCCAGTACTTC. Protein: CASALSSYGGETQYF.

V gene TRBV7-9 combines with J gene TRBJ2-7, with 10 bases aligning to TRBD2. With 5 bases clipped from V and 2 bases from J, the junction kept 6 bases outside the gene matches. This CDR3 has 15 amino acids. CDR1 SEHNR and CDR2 FQNEAQ come from the germline V gene (reference sequence). The CDR3 DNA is TGTGCCAGCAGCGCCAGGACTAGCGGCGCCTACGAGCAGTACTTC. Residues: CASSARTSGAYEQYF.

This clonotype was detected many times. The chain couples TRBV20-1 to TRBJ1-1, with 12 bases matching TRBD1. Germline V CDR1 and CDR2: DFQATT, SNEGSKA (reference sequence). This CDR3 has 14 residues. Trimming cost V 6 bases and J 4 bases; bases outside gene matches: 6. This CDR3 reads CSAGQGAWGTEAFF. CDR3 DNA sequence: TGCAGTGCGGGACAGGGGGCTTGGGGCACTGAAGCTTTCTTT.

This chain connects TRBV7-2 to TRBJ2-7; the match to TRBD1 covers 11 bases. CDR3 length: 15 residues. V lost 1 base, J lost 9 bases, and 8 bases stayed unmatched. CDR1 SGHTA and CDR2 FQGNSA come from the germline V gene. CDR3 sequence: CASSLGAGQGVWQYF. The CDR3 DNA follows: TGTGCCAGCAGCTTAGGAGCGGGACAGGGGGTCTGGCAGTACTTC.

This chain uses TRBV5-1 with TRBJ2-7; perhaps TRBD1 as D (6 bases). Trimming pared 4 bases from V and 0 bases from J, leaving 14 bases between. There are 15 residues in the CDR3. Germline-derived CDR1 and CDR2 are SGHRS and YFSETQ. Written as DNA, the CDR3 is TGCGCCAGCAGCCCCCAGGACAGTCTCTCCTACGAGCAGTACTTC. This sequence encodes CASSPQDSLSYEQYF.

This chain uses TRBV15 with TRBJ2-3; 11 bases fit TRBD2. The CDR3 totals 17 residues. The V gene's germline CDR1 is LNHNV and CDR2 YYDKDF (reference sequence). Trimming at V came to 0 bases and at J to 4 bases, leaving 6 bases not matched to a gene. The CDR3 is CATSRDLAGGGSDTQYF. The CDR3 coding sequence is TGTGCCACCAGCAGAGATCTAGCGGGGGGCGGCTCAGATACGCAGTATTTT.

This clonotype was detected a few times. The CDR3 spells CAGRVTGELFF. The CDR3 DNA is TGTGCCGGCAGGGTGACCGGGGAGCTGTTTTTT. The chain carries TRBV30 and TRBJ2-2, with a weak D call TRBD1 (5 bases). Trimming stripped 8 bases from V and 5 bases from J, with 9 bases between. CDR3 length: 11 amino acids. Germline CDR1 and CDR2: GTSNPN and SVGIG (reference sequence).

The V gene is TRBV30, the J gene TRBJ1-1; TRBD1 might be the D (5 bases). The CDR3 covers 15 residues. CDR1 and CDR2 from the germline V gene are GTSNPN and SVGIG (reference sequence). V was pared by 4 bases and J by 1 base, with 16 bases between. The CDR3 loop reads CAWTRPGLANTEAFF. Here the CDR3 DNA reads TGTGCCTGGACGCGCCCGGGACTGGCGAACACTGAAGCTTTCTTT.

V is TRBV5-5 and J is TRBJ2-7; 7 bases agree with TRBD2. This CDR3 comprises 14 residues. V lost 2 bases to trimming and J lost 3 bases; unmatched junction nucleotides: 5. In germline, CDR1 is SGHKS, CDR2 YYEKEE (reference sequence). The DNA of the CDR3 is TGTGCCAGCAGCTTCCTTGCTAGCGGCTACGAGCAGTACTTC. It encodes CASSFLASGYEQYF.

This clonotype was seen a few times. The rearrangement joins TRBV27 to TRBJ2-5; D is possibly TRBD1 (5 bases). The germline V and J ends were trimmed by 6 bases and 1 base, with 15 bases remaining between them. Germline CDR1 is MNHEY and CDR2 is SMNVEV (reference sequence). The CDR3 has 15 residues. CDR3 DNA sequence: TGTGCCAGCAGACCCCCCGGCAGGGTCCAAGAGACCCAGTACTTC. This gives the protein CASRPPGRVQETQYF.

V usage is TRBV20-1 and J usage is TRBJ1-5, with 7 bases fitting TRBD1. There are 17 residues in the CDR3. V was pared by 0 bases and J by 2 bases, with 10 bases of the junction left unmatched. The germline CDR1 and CDR2 sequences are DFQATT and SNEGSKA (reference sequence). The CDR3 protein is CSARDQKDRWGNQPQHF. DNA of the CDR3: TGCAGTGCTAGAGATCAGAAGGACAGGTGGGGCAATCAGCCCCAGCATTTT.

This clonotype was counted only a few times. The chain combines TRBV12-3 or TRBV12-4 with TRBJ1-3; D ambiguous. The CDR3 has 12 residues. Trimming shortened V by 6 bases and J by 3 bases, and 6 bases separated the two germline ends. CDR3 DNA: TGTGCCAGCAGGATAGGTGGAAACACCATATATTTT. Translating gives CASRIGGNTIYF.

The chain recombines TRBV7-8 with TRBJ1-1, with 9 bases matching TRBD1. The germline V gene encodes CDR1 SGHVS and CDR2 FQNEAQ. This CDR3 is built from 15 residues. The J segment lost 7 bases and the V segment lost 3 bases, leaving 9 bases of the junction unmatched. The CDR3, as DNA: TGTGCCAGCAGCTTCCGTGTGGGACAGGGAATTGAAGCTTTCTTT. As protein: CASSFRVGQGIEAFF. Filled out from reference TRBV7-8 and TRBJ1-1, the complete variable domain reads GAGVSQSPRYKVAKRGQDVALRCDPISGHVSLFWYQQALGQGPEFLTYFQNEAQLDKSGLPSDRFFAERPEGSVSTLKIQRTQQEDSAVYLCASSFRVGQGIEAFFGQGTRLTVV.

This clonotype was recorded many times. The chain combines TRBV7-2 with TRBJ2-1; 10 nucleotides align to TRBD2. This CDR3 is 15 amino acids long. J gave up 3 bases and V 3 bases, and 2 bases lay outside the gene matches. Germline V gene data show CDR1 as SGHTA and CDR2 as FQGNSA. The CDR3 spells CASSFRTSGYNEQFF. DNA for the CDR3: TGTGCCAGCAGCTTCAGGACTAGCGGCTACAATGAGCAGTTCTTC.

V is TRBV28 and J is TRBJ2-2; TRBD2 aligns across 9 bases. V shed 3 bases and J 6 bases; nucleotides not matched to a gene: 5. The germline gives CDR1 MDHEN, CDR2 SYDVKM. This CDR3 contains 15 residues. CDR3 loop: CASSLAGGEAGELFF. CDR3 nucleotide sequence: TGTGCCAGCAGTTTGGCGGGAGGGGAAGCCGGGGAGCTGTTTTTT. Combining the CDR3 with reference TRBV28 and TRBJ2-2 gives the whole variable domain DVKVTQSSRYLVKRTGEKVFLECVQDMDHENMFWYRQDPGLGLRLIYFSYDVKMKEKGDIPEGYSVSREKKERFSLILESASTNQTSMYLCASSLAGGEAGELFFGEGSRLTVL.

This chain uses TRBV9 with TRBJ2-7, with a weak D call TRBD2 (5 bases). The CDR3 loop spans 13 amino acids. Germline V gene lookup returns CDR1 SGDLS and CDR2 YYNGEE. V lost 3 bases and J 2 bases, leaving 9 bases between the germline ends. The CDR3 nucleotides read TGTGCCAGCAGCGCACCGGGAACCTACGAGCAGTACTTC. Protein: CASSAPGTYEQYF. Using reference TRBV9 and TRBJ2-7 for the parts outside the CDR3, the full variable domain is DSGVTQTPKHLITATGQRVTLRCSPRSGDLSVYWYQQSLDQGLQFLIQYYNGEERAKGNILERFSAQQFPDLHSELNLSSLELGDSALYFCASSAPGTYEQYFGPGTRLTVT.

This clonotype was counted a few times. The CDR3 sequence: CASSLVDGGELFF. The CDR3 coding sequence is TGTGCCAGCAGCTTAGTAGATGGTGGGGAGCTGTTTTTT. The rearrangement links TRBV11-2 to TRBJ2-2; no reliable D call. This CDR3 is 13 amino acids long. The ends were cut back, 1 base at V and 8 bases at J, with 8 bases in the middle. CDR1 is SGHAT and CDR2 is FQNNGV in the germline V gene. The whole variable domain, filled in from reference TRBV11-2 and TRBJ2-2, reads EAGVAQSPRYKIIEKRQSVAFWCNPISGHATLYWYQQILGQGPKLLIQFQNNGVVDDSQLPKDRFSAERLKGVDSTLKIQPAKLEDSAVYLCASSLVDGGELFFGEGSRLTVL.